One and the same sample provided the 7 T cell receptor beta chains below, sequenced in a study of OX40 agonist ivuxolimab in advanced cancers. Library preparation used the immunoSEQ multiplex PCR assay. TCRdb's version of the immuneACCESS table is confined to in-frame rearrangements and falls short of the full clone set. An unresolved V gene accounts for under half of the shortfall where checked; the remainder is of unknown origin. In this sample the table shows 55,000 to 70,000 clones, over 70% of which occur a single time. The ten largest clones take up about 2.1% of the sample. Sequences were derived from CD4+ or CD8+ T cells sorted from blood, sampled in a trial of the OX40 agonist ivuxolimab. These receptors were obtained from an adult with an advanced solid tumor such as melanoma, head and neck, liver or kidney cancer.

The chain couples TRBV11-2 to TRBJ2-6, with D perhaps matching TRBD1 or TRBD2 (5 bases each). The V gene lost 1 base and the J gene lost 4 bases, with 8 bases spanning the gap. The V gene's germline CDR1 is SGHAT and CDR2 FQNNGV. The CDR3 is 15 residues long. CDR3 in amino acids: CASSLAGAGANVLTF. The CDR3, as DNA: TGTGCCAGCAGCTTAGCCGGGGCCGGGGCCAACGTCCTGACTTTC.

The chain couples TRBV7-2 to TRBJ2-3; D unresolved. CDR3 length equals 14 residues. Germline assignment: CDR1 SGHTA and CDR2 FQGNSA. The V gene lost 3 bases and the J gene lost 1 base, with 8 bases spanning the gap. CDR3 protein: CASSFSRGTDTQYF. In DNA form, the CDR3 reads TGTGCCAGCAGCTTTAGTAGAGGCACAGATACGCAGTATTTT.

For the CDR3, the DNA is TGTGCCAGCAGCCCAGATAGCGGGAGGGCTGCCTACGAGCAGTACTTC. As protein: CASSPDSGRAAYEQYF. The gene calls are TRBV9 and TRBJ2-7; 11 nucleotides agree with TRBD2. Unmatched junction bases numbered 8, after V lost 4 bases and J lost 2 bases. The CDR3 totals 16 residues. Per the germline V gene, CDR1 is SGDLS and CDR2 is YYNGEE.

The chain employs TRBV10-1 and TRBJ2-4; D is unresolved. There are 16 residues in the CDR3. CDR1 is WNHNN, CDR2 SYGVQD, per germline (reference sequence). V lost 0 bases, J lost 0 bases, and 9 bases lay in between. The CDR3: CASSESRNLAKNIQYF. The CDR3 DNA follows: TGCGCCAGCAGTGAGTCCAGAAATCTAGCCAAAAACATTCAGTACTTC.

The rearrangement links TRBV13 to TRBJ2-2, with a weak D call TRBD2 (6 bases). CDR3 size: 12 residues. Germline CDR1 PRHDT, CDR2 FYEKMQ (reference sequence). The germline V and J ends were trimmed by 7 bases and 6 bases, with 9 bases remaining between them. CDR3 loop: CASKGLAGELFF. DNA for the CDR3: TGTGCCAGCAAGGGACTGGCCGGGGAGCTGTTTTTT. The full variable domain, with the rest looked up from reference TRBV13 and TRBJ2-2, is AAGVIQSPRHLIKEKRETATLKCYPIPRHDTVYWYQQGPGQDPQFLISFYEKMQSDKGSIPDRFSAQQFSDYHSELNMSSLELGDSALYFCASKGLAGELFFGEGSRLTVL.

The chain has TRBV18 and TRBJ2-1, with no clear D. V was clipped by 1 base and J by 6 bases, with 7 bases between them. Germline V gene data show CDR1 as KGHSH and CDR2 as LQKENI. The CDR3 sequence is 13 residues long. Here the CDR3 reads CASSPQDLNEQFF. The CDR3 region has the DNA TGTGCCAGCTCACCACAGGACCTCAATGAGCAGTTCTTC.

This clone turned up a few times. This sequence joins TRBV4-1 and TRBJ1-1; D uncertain. The germline V gene encodes CDR1 MGHRA and CDR2 YSYEKL. The CDR3 runs to 17 residues. V lost 3 bases and J 0 bases, leaving 17 bases between the germline ends. The CDR3 sequence is CASSQRYWTSMNTEAFF. Written as DNA, the CDR3 is TGCGCCAGCAGCCAGCGGTATTGGACCTCGATGAACACTGAAGCTTTCTTT.